This passage covers 22 T cell receptor beta chains from one sample sequenced in a study of human T cells and chemical hapten exposure. TCRdb re-called the RACE reads with MiXCR, one entry per CDR3 protein. The sample includes roughly 200,000 distinct CDR3 sequences, under 30% of them seen just once. The time point is: patch test 3, about 24 weeks after DPC sensitization. The treatment: therapeutic diphenylcyclopropenone sensitization with weekly scalp DPC. The material sequenced was whole blood, taken in connection with sensitization to the hapten diphenylcyclopropenone (DPC). The origin of the receptors is a woman between 35 and 50 years old with alopecia areata. Some clones in this sample may be carry-over from other donors' samples.

This clonotype was seen a few times. The chain combines TRBV3-1 with TRBJ2-5, with unresolved D. V gave up 1 base and J gave up 2 bases, with 14 bases separating them. Germline lookup yields CDR1 LGHDT and CDR2 YNNKEL (reference sequence). This CDR3 contains 16 residues. CDR3 protein: CASSQGSADPQETQYF. CDR3 coding DNA: TGTGCCAGCAGCCAAGGGTCGGCAGACCCTCAAGAGACCCAGTACTTC.

The gene calls are TRBV6-2 or TRBV6-3 and TRBJ2-5; 8 positions match TRBD2. The trim removed 7 bases at V and 5 bases at J, leaving 6 bases unmatched. The length of the CDR3 is 13 residues. CDR1 MNHEY and CDR2 SVGEGT come from the germline V gene. This CDR3 reads CASTRLASETQYF. CDR3 DNA: TGTGCCAGCACCAGACTAGCGTCGGAGACCCAGTACTTC.

This CDR3 is CASSYDRSGPGELFF. CDR3 coding DNA: TGCGCCAGCAGCTATGACAGGTCAGGGCCCGGGGAGCTGTTTTTT. The V call is TRBV4-1, the J call TRBJ2-2, with D possibly TRBD1 on 6 matching bases. Trimming shortened V by 5 bases and J by 6 bases, and 16 bases separated the two germline ends. Germline CDR1 and CDR2: MGHRA and YSYEKL. The length of the CDR3 is 15 residues.

The chain combines TRBV20-1 with TRBJ2-7; 7 positions match TRBD2. Germline V gives CDR1 DFQATT, CDR2 SNEGSKA (reference sequence). Losses at the gene ends were 1 base for V and 3 bases for J; bases not matched to a gene: 0. The CDR3 totals 12 residues. The CDR3 protein is CSARASGYEQYF. In DNA form, the CDR3 reads TGCAGTGCTAGAGCTAGCGGCTACGAGCAGTACTTC.

This clonotype was seen a handful of times. This chain links TRBV18 with TRBJ1-1, with 7 bases fitting TRBD1. The trim removed 3 bases at V and 3 bases at J, leaving 10 bases unmatched. This CDR3 region has 16 residues. Germline CDR1 and CDR2: KGHSH and LQKENI. DNA for the CDR3: TGTGCCAGCTCACCTCTAGGGGGCTCGGAATACACTGAAGCTTTCTTT. Protein sequence: CASSPLGGSEYTEAFF.

The V and J genes are TRBV28 and TRBJ2-3; TRBD2 agrees at 11 bases. Looked up from germline, CDR1 is MDHEN and CDR2 is SYDVKM. The V segment lost 6 bases and the J segment 3 bases; nucleotides outside the gene matches: 8. This CDR3 comprises 16 residues. DNA for the CDR3: TGTGCCAGCAGCCGTCCCTCTAGCGGGAGGACAGATACGCAGTATTTT. This codes for CASSRPSSGRTDTQYF. Together with reference TRBV28 and TRBJ2-3, the CDR3 gives the full variable domain: DVKVTQSSRYLVKRTGEKVFLECVQDMDHENMFWYRQDPGLGLRLIYFSYDVKMKEKGDIPEGYSVSREKKERFSLILESASTNQTSMYLCASSRPSSGRTDTQYFGPGTRLTVL.

In this sample, this clonotype turned up a few times. V gene TRBV11-1 combines with J gene TRBJ2-4; D is perhaps TRBD1 (6 bases). Germline CDR1 SGHAT, CDR2 FQDESV (reference sequence). The germline V and J ends were trimmed by 5 bases and 6 bases, with 14 bases remaining between them. This CDR3 region has 14 residues. CDR3 bases: TGTGCCAGCAGCGAACAGGGTATTGGAAACATTCAGTACTTC. Protein product: CASSEQGIGNIQYF.

The rearrangement links TRBV27 to TRBJ2-1; D is possibly TRBD1 (5 bases). This CDR3 spans 13 amino acids. Germline CDR1 MNHEY, CDR2 SMNVEV (reference sequence). V lost 5 bases and J lost 7, with 12 bases in between. CDR3 coding DNA: TGTGCCAGCAGTCCTCAGGGATGGAATGAGCAGTTCTTC. Translation gives CASSPQGWNEQFF.

This clonotype was detected a few times. This chain connects TRBV7-4 to TRBJ1-4; 7 bases agree with TRBD1. J was trimmed by 0 bases and V by 5 bases; bases with no gene match: 12. The CDR3 spans 18 residues. CDR1 and CDR2 (germline): SGHVT, SQSDAQ. CDR3 nucleotide sequence: TGTGCCAGCAGCCCGGGGGGACCAGGGGGAACAACTAATGAAAAACTGTTTTTT. As protein: CASSPGGPGGTTNEKLFF. Full variable domain (missing parts from reference TRBV7-4 and TRBJ1-4): GAGVSQSPRYKVAKRGRDVALRCDSISGHVTLYWYRQTLGQGSEVLTYSQSDAQRDKSGRPSGRFSAERPERSVSTLKIQRTEQGDSAVYLCASSPGGPGGTTNEKLFFGSGTQLSVL.

The CDR3 here is CASSSTSGSRTGELFF. CDR3 nucleotide sequence: TGTGCCAGCAGTTCAACTAGCGGGAGTCGAACCGGGGAGCTGTTTTTT. The chain combines TRBV28 with TRBJ2-2; 11 bases fit TRBD2. This CDR3 region has 16 residues. CDR1 and CDR2 (germline): MDHEN, SYDVKM. Trimming at V came to 4 bases and at J to 5 bases, leaving 6 bases not matched to a gene.

The chain recombines TRBV2 with TRBJ2-1, with 11 positions matching TRBD2. Trimming cost V 6 bases and J 7 bases; bases outside gene matches: 5. Germline V gene lookup returns CDR1 SNHLY and CDR2 FYNNEI. This CDR3 comprises 14 residues. CDR3 sequence (DNA): TGTGCCAGCAGGGGGACTAGCGGAACTAATGAGCAGTTCTTC. Its protein product is CASRGTSGTNEQFF.

This clonotype was observed a few times. V is TRBV7-9 and J is TRBJ2-1, with 7 bases fitting TRBD2. CDR1 is SEHNR, CDR2 FQNEAQ, per germline (reference sequence). J was trimmed by 13 bases and V by 5 bases; bases with no gene match: 11. The CDR3 runs 13 residues. The CDR3 region has the DNA TGTGCCAGCAGCCCTAGTTTTCGGGGGGATCAGTTCTTC. It is translated as CASSPSFRGDQFF.

This clonotype appeared a few times. The chain links TRBV7-8 to TRBJ1-6; D is undetermined. Germline CDR1 is SGHVS and CDR2 is FQNEAQ. The V end lost 1 base, the J end lost 10 bases, and 8 bases lay between the germline ends. CDR3 length: 13 amino acids. The CDR3 is CASSLDFSSPLHF. CDR3 bases: TGTGCCAGCAGCTTAGATTTCAGCTCACCCCTCCACTTT.

Concerning this clonotype itself: The limits of the CDR3 on the DNA are not certain, so only TCRdb's listed CDR3 is given. J is TRBJ1-2 and V is TRBV7-2; the D segment call TRBD1 is taken from the table without a DNA check. From germline, CDR1 is SGHTA and CDR2 FQGNSA. The length of the CDR3 is 15 amino acids, counting both ends. Here the CDR3 reads CASSFAGGSIYGHTF.

This clonotype appeared many times. The CDR3 DNA reads as TGTGCCAGCAGTTACTCGCCTAGCGGCAATGAGCAGTTCTTC. It encodes CASSYSPSGNEQFF. The V gene is TRBV6-2 or TRBV6-3, the J gene TRBJ2-1, with 7 bases identical to TRBD2. The trim removed 0 bases at V and 6 bases at J, leaving 2 bases unmatched. The CDR3 consists of 14 residues. CDR1 MNHEY and CDR2 SVGEGT come from the germline V gene.

This sequence joins TRBV7-9 and TRBJ2-7, with 9 nucleotides matching TRBD1. Per germline, CDR1 SEHNR and CDR2 FQNEAQ (reference sequence). The junction had 4 bases not matched to a gene; V was cut back by 3 bases and J by 4 bases. The CDR3 sequence is 14 residues long. The DNA of the CDR3 is TGTGCCAGCAGCTTTGGGACAGGGTTTTACGAGCAGTACTTC. The encoded protein is CASSFGTGFYEQYF.

This clonotype occurred a few times. J is TRBJ1-1 and V is TRBV18; D unclear. CDR3 length: 18 amino acids. Per the germline V gene, CDR1 is KGHSH and CDR2 is LQKENI. V lost 2 bases and J lost 3, with 22 bases in between. Here the CDR3 DNA reads TGTGCCAGCTCACCATTAGTCGCCGGGTCGGGAATTCACACTGAAGCTTTCTTT. Protein product: CASSPLVAGSGIHTEAFF.

This clonotype was found a few times. The genes are TRBV6-2 or TRBV6-3 and TRBJ2-1; D unresolved. The V end lost 6 bases, the J end lost 6 bases, and 9 bases lay between the germline ends. CDR3 length: 12 amino acids. Germline V gives CDR1 MNHEY, CDR2 SVGEGT. The CDR3 protein is CASSISPNEQFF. In DNA, the CDR3 is TGTGCCAGCAGCATCAGCCCCAATGAGCAGTTCTTC.

The V call is TRBV7-3, the J call TRBJ2-5, with D unresolved. V was trimmed by 4 bases and J by 0 bases, leaving 6 bases between them. This CDR3 has 13 residues. Germline V lookup: CDR1 SGHTA, CDR2 FQGTGA. CDR3 sequence reads: CASSSNYQETQYF. The CDR3 nucleotides are TGTGCCAGCAGCTCAAACTACCAAGAGACCCAGTACTTC.

The genes are TRBV10-3 and TRBJ2-3, with TRBD2 matching over 10 bases. V lost 8 bases and J lost 4; bases outside the gene matches: 9. Germline loops: CDR1 ENHRY, CDR2 SYGVKD. The CDR3 runs 15 residues. The CDR3 region is CAIGRASGSSDTQYF. The CDR3 DNA follows: TGTGCCATCGGGAGGGCTAGCGGGAGTTCAGATACGCAGTATTTT.

This chain connects TRBV29-1 to TRBJ1-1; D not resolved. The CDR3 consists of 11 residues. Germline V gives CDR1 SQVTM, CDR2 ANQGSEA. The germline V and J ends were trimmed by 5 bases and 3 bases, with 7 bases remaining between them. The CDR3 reads CSVIHYTEAFF. CDR3 sequence (DNA): TGCAGCGTTATCCATTACACTGAAGCTTTCTTT.

V usage is TRBV14 and J usage is TRBJ2-1; D gene uncertain. The V end lost 0 bases, the J end lost 6 bases, and 18 bases lay between the germline ends. The germline V gene encodes CDR1 SGHDN and CDR2 FVKESK. This CDR3 is 17 amino acids long. For the CDR3, the DNA is TGTGCCAGCAGCCAAGACGCTCGGCCGTTGCAGGTCAATGAGCAGTTCTTC. Residues: CASSQDARPLQVNEQFF. The whole variable domain, filled in from reference TRBV14 and TRBJ2-1, reads EAGVTQFPSHSVIEKGQTVTLRCDPISGHDNLYWYRRVMGKEIKFLLHFVKESKQDESGMPNNRFLAERTGGTYSTLKVQPAELEDSGVYFCASSQDARPLQVNEQFFGPGTRLTVL.